Listed here is a single T cell receptor beta chain. The antigen is undetermined. Trimming shortened V by 3 bases and J by 2 bases, and 8 bases separated the two germline ends. CDR1 and CDR2 from the germline V gene are SQVTM and ANQGSEA. There are 12 residues in the CDR3. The record originates from a study of memory B cells and T cells in multiple sclerosis. Generated by immunoSEQ multiplex PCR, the TCRdb table keeps only in-frame clones and is missing some. This table has 35,000 to 55,000 clones, more than 65% appearing once. Separate sequencing covered autoproliferating (CFSE-dim) and non-proliferating (CFSE-high) T cells from stimulus-free culture. Cultures began with about 4.5x10^7 CFSE-labeled PBMCs, unstimulated for 7 days, with replicate wells pooled. The PBMCs received about 0.45 uM CFSE and serum-free culture with no added stimuli. Broader study findings: Compartments had unequal clone-set sizes, affecting shared clonotype counts.

Source material: PBMCs from blood kept in culture. This clonotype was obtained from a human donor with multiple sclerosis. The chain links TRBV29-1 to TRBJ2-7; D might be TRBD2 (5 bases). The CDR3, as DNA: TGCAGCGTTGAGGGGAGTGCCTACGAGCAGTACTTC. Protein product: CSVEGSAYEQYF.